This TCR beta chain came from a study of siplizumab effects on memory and regulatory T cells. Germline V gene lookup returns CDR1 SGHRS and CDR2 YFSETQ. The V end lost 3 bases, the J end lost 2 bases, and 6 bases lay between the germline ends. The length of the CDR3 is 13 residues. Assay used: immunoSEQ multiplex PCR; TCRdb lists only in-frame clones, some missing. The data show tens of thousands of clones, over 80% seen once. A note on this clone: Antigen specificity is unknown.

The study's findings and limits: Treg-derived clones made up an average of roughly 70% of mappable alloreactive CD4+ clones with siplizumab and over 25% in controls. Fewer alloreactive sequences mapped to unstimulated CD4+ memory cells under siplizumab. Researchers did not confirm the suppressive function of proliferating Tregs from siplizumab cultures.

Sequences were obtained from memory CD4+ T cells sorted from blood. The TCR sequence derives from a human donor in good health. The chain links TRBV5-1 to TRBJ2-1; D gene unclear. CDR3 nucleotide sequence: TGCGCCAGCAGCTCCGGGCCCTACAATGAGCAGTTCTTC. Amino acids: CASSSGPYNEQFF.